The sample holds many counts of the clone carrying this T cell receptor (beta chain). Its antigen is currently unknown. Time point reported: patch test 3, about 24 weeks after DPC sensitization. Described treatment: therapeutic diphenylcyclopropenone sensitization with weekly scalp DPC. The template was total RNA from unfractionated whole blood. TCRdb redid the calling of the RACE reads with MiXCR, one entry per CDR3 protein. The sample has roughly 90,000 distinct CDR3 sequences; 11% are singletons. These data belong to a study of human T cells and chemical hapten exposure. Findings and caveats of the study: With patch test score, the counts of PT1 expanded TCRs showed a positive correlation. Sensitizing with DPC caused no change in TCRs above 1 in 1000 frequency.

Germline CDR1 GTSNPN, CDR2 SVGIG (reference sequence). V was clipped by 1 base and J by 4 bases, with 4 bases between them. CDR3 length: 12 residues. The chain is built from TRBV30 and TRBJ1-4, with D uncertain. This specimen was whole blood, taken in connection with sensitization to the hapten diphenylcyclopropenone (DPC). The clonotype was recovered from a woman younger than 45 with alopecia areata. Some clones in this sample may be carry-over from other donors' samples. The CDR3 region has the DNA TGTGCCTGGAGTGCCCTTAATGAAAAACTGTTTTTT. Its translation: CAWSALNEKLFF. The full variable domain, its missing parts supplied by reference TRBV30 and TRBJ1-4, is SQTIHQWPATLVQPVGSPLSLECTVEGTSNPNLYWYRQAAGRGLQLLFYSVGIGQISSEVPQNLSASRPQDRQFILSSKKLLLSDSGFYLCAWSALNEKLFFGSGTQLSVL.